What follows are 10 T cell receptor beta chains derived from one specimen sequenced in a study of blood T cell repertoires in COVID-19. The assay was immunoSEQ multiplex PCR, and TCRdb's table has in-frame clones only and misses some. This repertoire shows over 35,000 clones, around 80% found once; its top ten account for 33%. The sequenced sample was peripheral blood. Receptors originate from a man aged 60 to 69 with acute or convalescent COVID-19.

This sequence joins TRBV5-4 and TRBJ2-3; 9 bases line up with TRBD2. The germline V gene has CDR1 SGHNT and CDR2 YYREEE (reference sequence). The length of the CDR3 is 14 residues. With V trimmed by 5 bases and J by 6 bases, 7 bases remained unmatched. In DNA, the CDR3 is TGTGCCAGCAGGGCCACTAGCGGGTATGATACGCAGTATTTT. It translates to CASRATSGYDTQYF.

The chain employs TRBV21-1 and TRBJ1-6; the table gives TRBD1 as D, unverified against the DNA. TRBV21-1 is assigned pseudogene status. The CDR3 spans 15 residues. CDR3 DNA sequence: TGTGCCAGCAGCCGATTGGACAGGGGAGGATCACCCCTCCACTTT. Protein product: CASSRLDRGGSPLHF.

This rearrangement joins TRBV24-1 to TRBJ2-1; D is possibly TRBD1 (6 bases). V dropped 0 bases and J dropped 1 base, with 9 bases sitting between them. The CDR3 consists of 16 residues. CDR1 and CDR2 (germline): KGHDR, SFDVKD. The CDR3 nucleotides are TGTGCCACCAGTGATTTGCGGCAGGGGTCCTACAATGAGCAGTTCTTC. Amino acids: CATSDLRQGSYNEQFF.

The chain carries TRBV7-8 and TRBJ2-3; D is unclear. This CDR3 is 16 amino acids long. Germline V lookup: CDR1 SGHVS, CDR2 FQNEAQ. Trimming took 6 bases from V and 1 from J, leaving 17 bases between them. Here the CDR3 DNA reads TGTGCCAGCAGTAGACGGATAGCCACGGGCACAGATACGCAGTATTTT. Amino acid sequence: CASSRRIATGTDTQYF.

The V and J genes are TRBV9 and TRBJ2-7, with 7 bases fitting TRBD2. Germline V gene data show CDR1 as SGDLS and CDR2 as YYNGEE. The CDR3 loop spans 15 amino acids. V shed 2 bases, J shed 0 bases, and the junction held 5 bases outside the gene matches. This CDR3 is CASSVKAGSSYEQYF. The DNA of the CDR3 is TGTGCCAGCAGCGTCAAAGCGGGAAGCTCCTACGAGCAGTACTTC. Based on the CDR3 plus reference TRBV9 and TRBJ2-7, the full variable domain is DSGVTQTPKHLITATGQRVTLRCSPRSGDLSVYWYQQSLDQGLQFLIQYYNGEERAKGNILERFSAQQFPDLHSELNLSSLELGDSALYFCASSVKAGSSYEQYFGPGTRLTVT.

The V call is TRBV9, the J call TRBJ2-2; 10 bases match TRBD2. The trim removed 4 bases at V and 4 bases at J, leaving 7 bases unmatched. The CDR3 has 16 residues. Germline CDR1 SGDLS, CDR2 YYNGEE. Written as DNA, the CDR3 is TGTGCCAGCAGCTCTCGGGCTAGCGGGAGCACCGGGGAGCTGTTTTTT. Translated, it gives CASSSRASGSTGELFF.

This clone was seen more than once but under ten times. The chain couples TRBV5-4 to TRBJ1-1, with D tentatively TRBD1 (6 bases). Trimming removed 0 bases from V and 1 base from J, with 7 bases in between. Per germline, CDR1 SGHNT and CDR2 YYREEE (reference sequence). CDR3 length equals 14 residues. CDR3 nucleotides: TGTGCCAGCAGCTTGGAGACAGGGAACACTGAAGCTTTCTTT. It specifies CASSLETGNTEAFF.

V gene TRBV6-6 combines with J gene TRBJ2-5; 8 bases are a match to TRBD1. Trimming cost V 7 bases and J 4 bases; bases outside gene matches: 8. The germline V gene encodes CDR1 MNHNY and CDR2 SVGAGI (reference sequence). CDR3 size: 14 residues. This CDR3 is CASTRPGQAETQYF. The CDR3, as DNA: TGTGCCAGCACCAGACCGGGACAGGCAGAGACCCAGTACTTC.

The V and J genes are TRBV12-2 and TRBJ1-5; TRBD1 is the table's D call, not checked against the DNA. TRBV12-2 is given as a pseudogene. The CDR3 is 12 amino acids. In nucleotides, the CDR3 is TGTGCAAGTCGCTATCCAAATCAGCCCCAGCATTTT. Its protein product is CASRYPNQPQHF.

This clone has ten or more counts. The CDR3 sequence: CSVQGSDYGYTF. CDR3 sequence (DNA): TGCAGCGTCCAGGGTAGTGACTATGGCTACACCTTC. V and J are TRBV29-1 and TRBJ1-2, with TRBD1 as a possible D gene (5 bases). Germline CDR1 reads SQVTM; CDR2 reads ANQGSEA. V was clipped by 6 bases and J by 3 bases, with 11 bases between them. The CDR3 consists of 12 residues.